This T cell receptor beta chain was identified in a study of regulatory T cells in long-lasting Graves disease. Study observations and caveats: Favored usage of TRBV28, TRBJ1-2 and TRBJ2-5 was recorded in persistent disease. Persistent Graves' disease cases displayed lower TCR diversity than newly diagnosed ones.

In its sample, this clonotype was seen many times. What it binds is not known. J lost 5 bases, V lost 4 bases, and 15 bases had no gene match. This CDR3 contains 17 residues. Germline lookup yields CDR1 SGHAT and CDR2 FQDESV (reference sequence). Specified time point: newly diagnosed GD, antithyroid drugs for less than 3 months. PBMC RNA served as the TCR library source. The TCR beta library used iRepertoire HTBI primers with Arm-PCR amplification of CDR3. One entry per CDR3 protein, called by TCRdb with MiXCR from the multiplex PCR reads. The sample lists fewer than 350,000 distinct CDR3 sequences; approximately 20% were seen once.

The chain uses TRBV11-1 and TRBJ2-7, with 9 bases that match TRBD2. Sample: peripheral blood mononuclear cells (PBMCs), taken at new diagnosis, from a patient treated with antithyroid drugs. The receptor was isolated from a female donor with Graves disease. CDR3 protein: CASSSGIVAGASHEQYF. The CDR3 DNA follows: TGTGCCAGCAGCTCAGGGATAGTAGCGGGAGCCTCTCACGAGCAGTACTTC.